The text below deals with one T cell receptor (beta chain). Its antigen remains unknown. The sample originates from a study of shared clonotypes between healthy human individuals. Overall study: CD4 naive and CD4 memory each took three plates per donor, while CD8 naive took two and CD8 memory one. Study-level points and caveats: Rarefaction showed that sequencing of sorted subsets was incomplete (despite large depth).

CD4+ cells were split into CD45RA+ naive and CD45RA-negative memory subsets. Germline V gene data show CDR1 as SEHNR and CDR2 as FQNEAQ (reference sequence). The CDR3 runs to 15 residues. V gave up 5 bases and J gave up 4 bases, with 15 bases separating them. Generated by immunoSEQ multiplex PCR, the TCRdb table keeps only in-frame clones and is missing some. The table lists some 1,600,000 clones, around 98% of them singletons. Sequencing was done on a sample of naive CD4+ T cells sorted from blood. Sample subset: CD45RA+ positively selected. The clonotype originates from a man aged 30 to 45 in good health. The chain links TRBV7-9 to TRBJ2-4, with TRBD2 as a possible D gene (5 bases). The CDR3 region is CASSPPTSGKNIQYF. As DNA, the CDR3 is TGTGCCAGCAGCCCACCGACATCGGGGAAAAACATTCAGTACTTC.